This T cell receptor (beta chain) was recorded in a study of cytomegalovirus exposure and HLA in healthy donors. The V segment lost 4 bases and the J segment 2 bases; nucleotides outside the gene matches: 4. The CDR3 covers 15 residues. The germline gives CDR1 SGHDT, CDR2 YYEEEE. The PCR used 60 Vbeta and 13 Jbeta primers. This table comes from immunoSEQ multiplex PCR, and its TCRdb copy is limited to in-frame clones, with some not included. The sample lists approximately 210,000 clones; less than 85% were seen once. V is TRBV5-6 and J is TRBJ2-7; 12 bases line up with TRBD1. This sequence was found in a girl aged 10-17 years in good health and CMV-seropositive. Source material: PBMCs. The CDR3 sequence: CASSLRDRGPYEQYF. The CDR3, as DNA: TGTGCCAGCAGCCTACGGGACAGGGGGCCCTACGAGCAGTACTTC.